This TCR beta chain was found in a study of T cell clones after liver transplantation. Sequenced by immunoSEQ multiplex PCR; TCRdb stores in-frame clones only, minus some. The data show over 50,000 clones, with approximately 84% seen just once and around 8.5% held by the top ten. This CDR3 comprises 15 residues. The ends were cut back, 5 bases at V and 2 bases at J, with 13 bases in the middle. The germline CDR1 and CDR2 sequences are MDHEN and SYDVKM. The receptor's source is a human donor who received a liver transplant. Sequencing used CD4+ T cells from blood, obtained before liver transplant. V and J are TRBV28 and TRBJ1-3, with D maybe TRBD1 (5 bases). In DNA form, the CDR3 reads TGTGCCAGCAGTCCGCGGGGGACGGCTGGAAACACCATATATTTT. This encodes CASSPRGTAGNTIYF.